The sequence of this TCR beta chain was determined in a study of control samples from healthy donors and cancer patients. Data came from immunoSEQ multiplex PCR; TCRdb stores just in-frame clones and leaves some out. The top ten clones hold 3.7% of a sample with roughly 120,000 clones, around nine tenths of them seen once. V shed 5 bases and J 2 bases; nucleotides not matched to a gene: 12. The CDR3 length is 17 residues. Per the germline V gene, CDR1 is SGHRS and CDR2 is YFSETQ. This clone rates as medium-sized. This clonotype was sampled from a woman in her sixties or seventies with lung cancer. Sequenced material: PBMCs. This chain uses TRBV5-1 with TRBJ1-1; TRBD1 aligns across 10 bases. The CDR3 protein is CASRPAGTGVFNTEAFF. The CDR3 region has the DNA TGCGCCAGCAGGCCAGCCGGGACAGGGGTATTTAACACTGAAGCTTTCTTT.